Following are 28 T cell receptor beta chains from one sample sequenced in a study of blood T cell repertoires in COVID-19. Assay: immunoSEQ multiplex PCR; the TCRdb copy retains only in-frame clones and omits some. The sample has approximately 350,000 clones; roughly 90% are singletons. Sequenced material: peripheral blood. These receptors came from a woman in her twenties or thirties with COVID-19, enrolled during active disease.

DNA of the CDR3: TGTGCCAGCAGCTTAATCGGACAGGGGTGGATTGAAAAACTGTTTTTT. Its translation: CASSLIGQGWIEKLFF. The V call is TRBV7-9, the J call TRBJ1-4, with 9 bases aligning to TRBD1. The junction had 8 bases not matched to a gene; V was cut back by 2 bases and J by 7 bases. CDR1 is SEHNR, CDR2 FQNEAQ, per germline (reference sequence). The CDR3 is 16 residues long.

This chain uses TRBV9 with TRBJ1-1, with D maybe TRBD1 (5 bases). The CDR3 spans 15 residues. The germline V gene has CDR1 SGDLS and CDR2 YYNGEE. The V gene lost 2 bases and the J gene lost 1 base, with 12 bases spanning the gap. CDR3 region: CASSVVLDRNTEAFF. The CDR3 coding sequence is TGTGCCAGCAGCGTTGTCCTCGACAGGAACACTGAAGCTTTCTTT. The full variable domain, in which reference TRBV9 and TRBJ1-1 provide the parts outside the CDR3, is DSGVTQTPKHLITATGQRVTLRCSPRSGDLSVYWYQQSLDQGLQFLIQYYNGEERAKGNILERFSAQQFPDLHSELNLSSLELGDSALYFCASSVVLDRNTEAFFGQGTRLTVV.

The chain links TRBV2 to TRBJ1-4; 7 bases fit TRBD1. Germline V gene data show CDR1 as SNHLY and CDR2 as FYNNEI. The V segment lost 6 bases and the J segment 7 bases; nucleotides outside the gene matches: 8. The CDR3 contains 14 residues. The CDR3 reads CASRRQGGSEKLFF. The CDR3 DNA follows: TGTGCCAGCAGGAGACAGGGAGGTTCTGAAAAACTGTTTTTT.

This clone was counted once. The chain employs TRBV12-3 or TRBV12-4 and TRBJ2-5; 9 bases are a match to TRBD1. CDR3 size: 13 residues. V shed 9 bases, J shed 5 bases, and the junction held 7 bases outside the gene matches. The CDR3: CASGTGRFETQYF. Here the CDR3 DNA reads TGTGCCAGTGGGACAGGGCGGTTCGAGACCCAGTACTTC.

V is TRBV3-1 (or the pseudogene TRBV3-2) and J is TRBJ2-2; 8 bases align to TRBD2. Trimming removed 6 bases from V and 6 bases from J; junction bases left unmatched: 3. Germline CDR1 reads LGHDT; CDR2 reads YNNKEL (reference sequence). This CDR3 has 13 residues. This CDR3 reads CASRPLAAGELFF. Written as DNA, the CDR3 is TGTGCCAGCAGACCACTAGCGGCCGGGGAGCTGTTTTTT.

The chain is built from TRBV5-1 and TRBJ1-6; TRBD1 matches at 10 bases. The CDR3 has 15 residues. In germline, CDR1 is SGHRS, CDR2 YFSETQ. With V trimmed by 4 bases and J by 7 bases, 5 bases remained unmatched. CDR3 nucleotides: TGCGCCAGCAGCCCGCGGACAGGGGGAAATTCACCCCTCCACTTT. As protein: CASSPRTGGNSPLHF.

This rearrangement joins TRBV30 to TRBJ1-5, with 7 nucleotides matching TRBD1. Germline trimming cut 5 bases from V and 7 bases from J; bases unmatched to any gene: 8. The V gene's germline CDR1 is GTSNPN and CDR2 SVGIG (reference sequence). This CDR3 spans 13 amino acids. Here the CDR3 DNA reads TGTGCCTGGGACTACAGGGGAGGACAGCCCCAGCATTTT. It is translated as CAWDYRGGQPQHF.

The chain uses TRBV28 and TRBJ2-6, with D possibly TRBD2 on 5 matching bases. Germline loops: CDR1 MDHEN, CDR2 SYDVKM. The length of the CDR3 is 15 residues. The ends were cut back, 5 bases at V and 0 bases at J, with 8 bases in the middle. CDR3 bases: TGTGCCAGCAGTCCCCGGGACTCTGGGGCCAACGTCCTGACTTTC. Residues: CASSPRDSGANVLTF.

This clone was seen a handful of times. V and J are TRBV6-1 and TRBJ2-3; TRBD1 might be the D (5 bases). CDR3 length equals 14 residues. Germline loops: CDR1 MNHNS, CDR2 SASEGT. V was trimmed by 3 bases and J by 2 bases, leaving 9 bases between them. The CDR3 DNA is TGTGCCAGCAGTGACAGGGAACCCACAGATACGCAGTATTTT. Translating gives CASSDREPTDTQYF.

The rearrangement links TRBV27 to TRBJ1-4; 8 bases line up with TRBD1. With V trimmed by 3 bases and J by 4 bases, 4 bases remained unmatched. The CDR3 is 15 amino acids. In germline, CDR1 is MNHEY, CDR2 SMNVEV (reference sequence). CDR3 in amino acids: CASSFGTGGNEKLFF. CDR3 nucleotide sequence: TGTGCCAGCAGTTTTGGCACAGGGGGTAATGAAAAACTGTTTTTT.

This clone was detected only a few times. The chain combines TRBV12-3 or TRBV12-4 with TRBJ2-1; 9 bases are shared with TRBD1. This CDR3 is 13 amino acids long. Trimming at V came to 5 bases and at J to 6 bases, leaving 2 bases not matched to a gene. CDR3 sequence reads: CASSTGQGNEQFF. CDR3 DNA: TGTGCCAGCAGTACGGGACAGGGCAATGAGCAGTTCTTC.

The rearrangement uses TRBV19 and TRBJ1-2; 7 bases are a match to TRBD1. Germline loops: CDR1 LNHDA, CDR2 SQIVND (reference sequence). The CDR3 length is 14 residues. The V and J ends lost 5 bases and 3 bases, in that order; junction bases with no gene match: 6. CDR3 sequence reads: CASSSSTGDYGYTF. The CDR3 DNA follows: TGTGCCAGTAGTTCCAGCACAGGGGACTATGGCTACACCTTC.

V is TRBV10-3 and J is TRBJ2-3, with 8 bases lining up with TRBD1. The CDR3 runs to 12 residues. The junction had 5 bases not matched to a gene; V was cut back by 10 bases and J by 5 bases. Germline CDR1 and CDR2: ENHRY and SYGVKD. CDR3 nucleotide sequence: TGTGCCACCAGGGGGCAAGGAGATACGCAGTATTTT. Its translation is CATRGQGDTQYF.

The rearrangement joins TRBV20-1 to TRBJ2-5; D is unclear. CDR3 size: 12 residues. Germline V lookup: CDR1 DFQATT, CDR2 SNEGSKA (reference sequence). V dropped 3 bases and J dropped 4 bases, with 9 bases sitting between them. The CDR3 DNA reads TGCAGTGCTAGTACGGTTGGAGAGACCCAGTACTTC. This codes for CSASTVGETQYF.

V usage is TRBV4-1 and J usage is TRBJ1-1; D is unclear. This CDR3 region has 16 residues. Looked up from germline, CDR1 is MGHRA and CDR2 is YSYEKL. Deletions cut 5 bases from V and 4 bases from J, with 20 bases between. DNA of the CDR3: TGCGCCAGCAGCTTTGGCCCTCCAGGTCGAAGCACTGAAGCTTTCTTT. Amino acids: CASSFGPPGRSTEAFF.

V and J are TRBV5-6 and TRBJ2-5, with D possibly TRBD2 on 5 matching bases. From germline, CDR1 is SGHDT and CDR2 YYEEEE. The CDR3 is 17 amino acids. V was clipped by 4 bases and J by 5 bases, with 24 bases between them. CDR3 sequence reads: CASSGDYSRYSSETQYF. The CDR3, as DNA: TGTGCCAGCAGCGGAGACTACAGTCGGTACAGTTCGGAGACCCAGTACTTC. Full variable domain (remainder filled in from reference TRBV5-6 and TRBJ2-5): DAGVTQSPTHLIKTRGQQVTLRCSPKSGHDTVSWYQQALGQGPQFIFQYYEEEERQRGNFPDRFSGHQFPNYSSELNVNALLLGDSALYLCASSGDYSRYSSETQYFGPGTRLLVL.

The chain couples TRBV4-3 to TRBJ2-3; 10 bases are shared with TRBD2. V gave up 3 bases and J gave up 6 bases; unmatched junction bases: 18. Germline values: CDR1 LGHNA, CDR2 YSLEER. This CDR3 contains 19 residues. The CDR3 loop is CASSHLRAGSGGASDTQYF. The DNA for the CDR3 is TGCGCCAGCAGCCACCTTAGGGCGGGGAGCGGGGGGGCGTCGGATACGCAGTATTTT.

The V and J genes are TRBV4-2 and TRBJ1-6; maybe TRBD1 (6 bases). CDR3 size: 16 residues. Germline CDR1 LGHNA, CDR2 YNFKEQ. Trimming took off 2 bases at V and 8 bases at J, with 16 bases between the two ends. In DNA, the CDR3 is TGTGCCAGCAGCCAAATGCAGGGGCGAGGGGATTCACCCCTCCACTTT. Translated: CASSQMQGRGDSPLHF.

The CDR3 is CAWSGVPGGYGYTF. CDR3 DNA sequence: TGTGCCTGGAGTGGGGTCCCGGGTGGCTATGGCTACACCTTC. The chain combines TRBV30 with TRBJ1-2; D is uncertain. V dropped 1 base and J dropped 4 bases, with 13 bases sitting between them. The CDR3 sequence is 14 residues long. Germline loops: CDR1 GTSNPN, CDR2 SVGIG (reference sequence).

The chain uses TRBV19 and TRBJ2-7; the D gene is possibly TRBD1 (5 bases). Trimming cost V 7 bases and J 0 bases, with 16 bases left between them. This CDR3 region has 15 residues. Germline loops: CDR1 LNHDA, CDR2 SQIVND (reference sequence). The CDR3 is CASTEGHTASYEQYV. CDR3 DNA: TGTGCCAGTACCGAAGGACATACAGCCTCCTACGAGCAGTACGTC.

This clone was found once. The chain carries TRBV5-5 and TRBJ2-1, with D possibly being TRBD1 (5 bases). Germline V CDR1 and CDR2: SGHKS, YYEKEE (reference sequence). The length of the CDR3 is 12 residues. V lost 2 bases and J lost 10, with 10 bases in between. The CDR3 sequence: CASSFTGVEQFF. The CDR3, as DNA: TGTGCCAGCAGCTTTACAGGTGTGGAGCAGTTCTTC.

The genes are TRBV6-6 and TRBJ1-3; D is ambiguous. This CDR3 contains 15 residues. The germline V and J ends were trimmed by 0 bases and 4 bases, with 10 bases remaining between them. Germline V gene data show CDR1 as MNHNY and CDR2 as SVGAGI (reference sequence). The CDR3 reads CASSYSQFVGNTIYF. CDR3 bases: TGTGCCAGCAGTTACTCGCAGTTCGTCGGAAACACCATATATTTT.

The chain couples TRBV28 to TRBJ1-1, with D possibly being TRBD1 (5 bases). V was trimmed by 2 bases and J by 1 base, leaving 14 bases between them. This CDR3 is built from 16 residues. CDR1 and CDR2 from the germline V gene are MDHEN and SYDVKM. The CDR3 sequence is CASSLDSPKWNTEAFF. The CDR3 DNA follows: TGTGCCAGCAGTTTAGACAGTCCTAAATGGAACACTGAAGCTTTCTTT.

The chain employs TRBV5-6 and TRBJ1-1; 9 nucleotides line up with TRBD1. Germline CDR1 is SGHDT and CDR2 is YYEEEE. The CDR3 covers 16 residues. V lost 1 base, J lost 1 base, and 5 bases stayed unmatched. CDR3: CASSLRQGVSNTEAFF. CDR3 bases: TGTGCCAGCAGCTTGAGACAGGGGGTCTCGAACACTGAAGCTTTCTTT.

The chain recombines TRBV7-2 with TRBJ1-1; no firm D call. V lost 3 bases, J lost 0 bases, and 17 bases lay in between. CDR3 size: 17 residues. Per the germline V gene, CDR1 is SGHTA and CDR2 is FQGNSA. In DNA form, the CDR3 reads TGTGCCAGCAGCTTCCAGGATGTAGGCAGTTTGAACACTGAAGCTTTCTTT. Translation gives CASSFQDVGSLNTEAFF. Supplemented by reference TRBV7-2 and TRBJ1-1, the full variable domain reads GAGVSQSPSNKVTEKGKDVELRCDPISGHTALYWYRQSLGQGLEFLIYFQGNSAPDKSGLPSDRFSAERTGGSVSTLTIQRTQQEDSAVYLCASSFQDVGSLNTEAFFGQGTRLTVV.

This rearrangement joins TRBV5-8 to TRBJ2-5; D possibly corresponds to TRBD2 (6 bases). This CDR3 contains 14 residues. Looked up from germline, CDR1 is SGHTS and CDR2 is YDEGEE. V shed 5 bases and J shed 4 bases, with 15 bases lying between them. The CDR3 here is CASRYGQGGETQYF. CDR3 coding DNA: TGTGCCAGCAGATACGGGCAGGGAGGAGAGACCCAGTACTTC.

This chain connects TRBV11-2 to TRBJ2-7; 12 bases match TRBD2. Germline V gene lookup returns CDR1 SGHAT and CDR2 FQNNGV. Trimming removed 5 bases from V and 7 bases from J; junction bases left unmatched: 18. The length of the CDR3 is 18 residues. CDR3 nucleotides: TGTGCCAGCAGCCCCCGGGGGGGCAAGCTAGCGGGGGGGCTTGAGCAGTACTTC. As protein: CASSPRGGKLAGGLEQYF.

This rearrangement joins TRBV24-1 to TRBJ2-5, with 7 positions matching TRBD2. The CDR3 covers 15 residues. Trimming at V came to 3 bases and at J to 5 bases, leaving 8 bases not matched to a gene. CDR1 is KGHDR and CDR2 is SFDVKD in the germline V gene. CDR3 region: CATSDPRTSVETQYF. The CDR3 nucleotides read TGTGCCACCAGTGATCCACGGACTAGTGTGGAGACCCAGTACTTC.